Listed below are T cell receptor beta chains from one sample, sequenced in a study of early T cells in non-severe SARS-CoV-2 infection. TCRdb reanalysed the 5' RACE reads using MiXCR and keeps one entry per CDR3 protein. The data contain more than 85,000 distinct CDR3 sequences, 13% of them seen just once; the ten biggest clones take up approximately 6%. Sequenced input: whole blood. Receptor source: an adult who was a healthcare worker with PCR-confirmed SARS-CoV-2 infection or an uninfected control (not recorded which). Each CDR3 is given with its conserved first and last residue. The order of the fields is J gene, CDR3 length, D gene, V gene, clone size, CDR3 DNA, CDR3 protein. D genes are given only for firm matches. Size values are once, few and many counts, or a class for expanded clones, and some rows have none.

>TRBJ1-6|14|TRBD1|TRBV7-2|few
TGTGCCAGCAGCCTACAGGGGCCAAATTCACCCCTCCACTTT
CASSLQGPNSPLHF
>TRBJ1-2|14|TRBD1|TRBV20-1|.
TGCAGTGCTAGAGATCCCGGGACAGGCTATGGCTACACCTTC
CSARDPGTGYGYTF
>TRBJ1-1|13|TRBD1|TRBV15|many
TGTGCCACCAGCGGAGTCCCAACAGGGGCGGCTTTCTTT
CATSGVPTGAAFF
>TRBJ2-7|12|.|TRBV2|few
TGTGCCAGCGGGCGTTCGCGTATCGGGCAGTACTTC
CASGRSRIGQYF
>TRBJ2-7|11|.|TRBV20-1|few
TGCAGTGCTAGTAATGGATACGAGCAGTACTTC
CSASNGYEQYF
>TRBJ1-1|14|.|TRBV20-1|many
TGCAGTGCTAGAAAAGGTACGGCGGACACTGAAGCTTTCTTT
CSARKGTADTEAFF
>TRBJ2-5|15|TRBD2|TRBV9|.
TGTGCCAGCAGCGTAGCGGGAGGGCTGAAAGAGACCCAGTACTTC
CASSVAGGLKETQYF
>TRBJ2-5|15|.|TRBV7-9|.
TGTGCCAGCAGCACCACGGTGTCTAGCGAAGAGACCCAGTACTTC
CASSTTVSSEETQYF
>TRBJ2-1|13|TRBD2|TRBV20-1|few
TGCAGTGTGGGGACTAGCGGGAGGGATGAGCAGTTCTTC
CSVGTSGRDEQFF
>TRBJ1-5|13|.|TRBV5-1|few
TGCGCCAGCAGCTTGGACGGCCGACAGCCCCAGCATTTT
CASSLDGRQPQHF
>TRBJ1-5|16|TRBD1|TRBV7-8|many
TGTGCCAGCAGCCCAGACGACAGGGCCGGCAATCAGCCCCAGCATTTT
CASSPDDRAGNQPQHF
>TRBJ1-2|12|.|TRBV6-5|few
TGTGCCAGCAGTTTAAGCCTTTATGGCTACACCTTC
CASSLSLYGYTF
>TRBJ1-5|15|TRBD1|TRBV6-6|few
TGTGCCAGCAGTTTACAGGGGGGGAGCAATCAGCCCCAGCATTTT
CASSLQGGSNQPQHF
>TRBJ2-7|14|.|TRBV7-2|few
TGTGCCAGCAGCTTAACCGGGACACCCTACGAGCAGTACTTC
CASSLTGTPYEQYF
>TRBJ2-3|14|.|TRBV9|.
TGTGCCAGCAGCTATAGACTAGAGACAGATACGCAGTATTTT
CASSYRLETDTQYF
>TRBJ1-1|12|.|TRBV6-1|many
TGTGCCAGCACCGGAGACAACCCCGAAGCTTTCTTT
CASTGDNPEAFF
>TRBJ2-5|13|.|TRBV5-1|.
TGCGCCAGCAGCGCGGGACCCCTGGAGACCCAGTACTTC
CASSAGPLETQYF
>TRBJ2-1|15|TRBD2|TRBV20-1|.
TGCAGTGCTAGGATTGAGACTAGCGTCTACAATGAGCAGTTCTTC
CSARIETSVYNEQFF
>TRBJ2-7|12|.|TRBV3-1|few
TGTGCCAGCAGTTACGGGCTATACGAGCAGTACTTC
CASSYGLYEQYF
>TRBJ1-6|13|.|TRBV9|.
TGTGCCAGCAGCGTAGGGGGTTATTCACGCCTCCACTTT
CASSVGGYSRLHF
>TRBJ1-2|11|.|TRBV11-2|many
TGTGCCAGCAGCTTTTCTACAGGCTACACCTTC
CASSFSTGYTF
>TRBJ2-2|15|.|TRBV21-1|many
TGTGCCAGCAGTAGGGGCGGGAGAGGCACCGGGGAGCTGTTTTTT
CASSRGGRGTGELFF
>TRBJ2-1|15|TRBD2|TRBV28|many
TGTGCCAGCAGTCCTGTAGCGGGAGGGGGGAGAGAGCAGTTCTTC
CASSPVAGGGREQFF
>TRBJ2-2|11|.|TRBV6-1|many
TGTGCCAGCACAGGGGCCGGGGAGCTGTTTTTT
CASTGAGELFF
>TRBJ2-7|13|.|TRBV12-3/TRBV12-4|.
TGTGCCAGCACCTCCGTGGACGACTACGAGCAGTACTTC
CASTSVDDYEQYF
>TRBJ1-6|15|TRBD1|TRBV2|.
TGTGCCAGCAGTCTTACAGGGGTCTATAATTCACCCCTCCACTTT
CASSLTGVYNSPLHF
>TRBJ1-6|17|.|TRBV4-1|.
TGCGCCAGCAGCCAAGATTTAGGTAGCTCCTATAATTCACCCCTCCACTTT
CASSQDLGSSYNSPLHF
>TRBJ2-3|14|.|TRBV7-8|.
TGTGCCAGCAGCCACGCCCAAGACACAGATACGCAGTATTTT
CASSHAQDTDTQYF
>TRBJ1-6|14|TRBD1|TRBV19|many
TGTGCCAGTAGTCCCCGAGGGGGCATTTCACCCCTCCACTTT
CASSPRGGISPLHF